This is a list of T cell receptor beta chains from one sample in a study of T-cell memory formation after mild COVID-19. TCRdb recomputed calls from the 5' RACE reads with MiXCR, one row per CDR3 protein. The profile shows under 550,000 distinct CDR3 sequences, about 20% of them singletons. The source material was PBMCs or a T cell subset sorted from them (not recorded which). All receptors derive from a man aged 18 to 29 who had mild COVID-19 (a few samples of this study predate the infection). Cell type and time point are not known. CDR3s include the opening cysteine and the closing phenylalanine or tryptophan. Fields, in order: V gene, clone size, D gene, J gene, CDR3 protein, CDR3 DNA. The D gene is left open where the match is weak. Only part of the rows carry a size: once, few, many, or a class if the clone is expanded.

V gene: TRBV7-8
clone size: .
D gene: .
J gene: TRBJ2-1
CDR3 protein: CASSLAGGPHEQFF
CDR3 DNA: TGTGCCAGCAGCTTAGCGGGGGGGCCACATGAGCAGTTCTTC

V gene: TRBV4-3
clone size: .
D gene: .
J gene: TRBJ2-7
CDR3 protein: CASSPGGSEQYF
CDR3 DNA: TGCGCCAGCAGCCCCGGAGGCTCCGAGCAGTACTTC

V gene: TRBV3-1
clone size: .
D gene: .
J gene: TRBJ2-1
CDR3 protein: CASSQDPGTAEQFF
CDR3 DNA: TGTGCCAGCAGCCAAGATCCCGGGACTGCTGAGCAGTTCTTC

V gene: TRBV4-2
clone size: few
D gene: .
J gene: TRBJ2-3
CDR3 protein: CASSQSQGRGTDTQYF
CDR3 DNA: TGTGCCAGCAGCCAATCACAGGGGAGGGGCACAGATACGCAGTATTTT

V gene: TRBV20-1
clone size: .
D gene: .
J gene: TRBJ1-3
CDR3 protein: CSALFGGGNTIYF
CDR3 DNA: TGCAGTGCCCTGTTCGGAGGGGGAAACACCATATATTTT

V gene: TRBV7-9
clone size: many
D gene: TRBD2
J gene: TRBJ2-1
CDR3 protein: CASSVAGGNEQFF
CDR3 DNA: TGTGCCAGCAGCGTAGCGGGGGGTAATGAGCAGTTCTTC

V gene: TRBV30
clone size: .
D gene: .
J gene: TRBJ2-5
CDR3 protein: CAWGGLETQYF
CDR3 DNA: TGTGCCTGGGGGGGACTTGAGACCCAGTACTTC

V gene: TRBV6-6
clone size: .
D gene: TRBD2
J gene: TRBJ2-3
CDR3 protein: CASSSSGGATDTQYF
CDR3 DNA: TGTGCCAGCAGTTCCAGCGGGGGGGCCACAGATACGCAGTATTTT

V gene: TRBV9
clone size: .
D gene: TRBD2
J gene: TRBJ2-1
CDR3 protein: CASSVWSGGAENEQFF
CDR3 DNA: TGTGCCAGCAGCGTATGGAGCGGGGGGGCGGAAAATGAGCAGTTCTTC

V gene: TRBV6-5
clone size: .
D gene: .
J gene: TRBJ2-1
CDR3 protein: CASSYLQGGNEQFF
CDR3 DNA: TGTGCCAGCAGTTACCTTCAGGGAGGCAATGAGCAGTTCTTC

V gene: TRBV10-2
clone size: many
D gene: .
J gene: TRBJ2-3
CDR3 protein: CASSGGLVDTQYF
CDR3 DNA: TGCGCCAGCAGCGGGGGCCTGGTTGATACGCAGTATTTT

V gene: TRBV7-8
clone size: few
D gene: TRBD1
J gene: TRBJ1-1
CDR3 protein: CASSLVQGAFTEAFF
CDR3 DNA: TGTGCCAGCAGCTTAGTTCAGGGGGCCTTCACTGAAGCTTTCTTT

V gene: TRBV7-9
clone size: few
D gene: TRBD1
J gene: TRBJ2-1
CDR3 protein: CASSTGQSYNEQFF
CDR3 DNA: TGTGCCAGCAGCACGGGACAGTCCTACAATGAGCAGTTCTTC

V gene: TRBV5-1
clone size: few
D gene: TRBD2
J gene: TRBJ2-3
CDR3 protein: CASSLGSGGSLDTQYF
CDR3 DNA: TGCGCCAGCAGCTTGGGTAGCGGGGGATCCTTGGATACGCAGTATTTT

V gene: TRBV12-3/TRBV12-4
clone size: few
D gene: .
J gene: TRBJ2-6
CDR3 protein: CASSPAGNWANVLTF
CDR3 DNA: TGTGCCAGCAGCCCGGCTGGTAACTGGGCCAACGTCCTGACTTTC

V gene: TRBV10-3
clone size: few
D gene: .
J gene: TRBJ2-3
CDR3 protein: CAIRSTDTQYF
CDR3 DNA: TGTGCCATCAGGAGCACAGATACGCAGTATTTT

V gene: TRBV5-1
clone size: .
D gene: .
J gene: TRBJ1-1
CDR3 protein: CASSVAQNTEAFF
CDR3 DNA: TGCGCCAGCAGCGTCGCACAGAACACTGAAGCTTTCTTT

V gene: TRBV7-9
clone size: few
D gene: .
J gene: TRBJ2-1
CDR3 protein: CASEGGAFNEQFF
CDR3 DNA: TGTGCCAGCGAGGGGGGGGCTTTCAATGAGCAGTTCTTC

V gene: TRBV4-2
clone size: .
D gene: .
J gene: TRBJ2-7
CDR3 protein: CASSPQVGAYEQYF
CDR3 DNA: TGTGCCAGCAGCCCACAGGTGGGGGCCTACGAGCAGTACTTC

V gene: TRBV20-1
clone size: .
D gene: .
J gene: TRBJ1-4
CDR3 protein: CSVGLTNEKLFF
CDR3 DNA: TGCAGTGTGGGCCTAACTAATGAAAAACTGTTTTTT

V gene: TRBV6-5
clone size: .
D gene: .
J gene: TRBJ2-1
CDR3 protein: CASSYASRLGEQFF
CDR3 DNA: TGTGCCAGCAGTTACGCTAGTCGTCTCGGTGAGCAGTTCTTC

V gene: TRBV7-8
clone size: few
D gene: .
J gene: TRBJ2-2
CDR3 protein: CASSPRAGAGGELFF
CDR3 DNA: TGTGCCAGCAGCCCCCGGGCGGGGGCGGGCGGGGAGCTGTTTTTT

V gene: TRBV6-1
clone size: .
D gene: TRBD1
J gene: TRBJ2-3
CDR3 protein: CATVDRGRVDTQYF
CDR3 DNA: TGTGCCACCGTGGACAGGGGACGGGTTGATACGCAGTATTTT

V gene: TRBV4-2
clone size: .
D gene: .
J gene: TRBJ1-1
CDR3 protein: CASSQESGRIRAFF
CDR3 DNA: TGTGCCAGCAGCCAAGAATCGGGCAGGATAAGAGCTTTCTTT

V gene: TRBV7-6
clone size: .
D gene: .
J gene: TRBJ2-5
CDR3 protein: CASSLSRPGLGQETQYF
CDR3 DNA: TGTGCCAGCAGCTTAAGCAGGCCCGGGTTGGGACAAGAGACCCAGTACTTC

V gene: TRBV9
clone size: .
D gene: TRBD2
J gene: TRBJ2-1
CDR3 protein: CASSDGGGYNEQFF
CDR3 DNA: TGTGCCAGCAGCGATGGGGGGGGCTACAATGAGCAGTTCTTC

V gene: TRBV12-3/TRBV12-4
clone size: few
D gene: .
J gene: TRBJ1-5
CDR3 protein: CASSQGRQPQHF
CDR3 DNA: TGTGCCAGCAGCCAAGGTCGTCAGCCCCAGCATTTT

V gene: TRBV28
clone size: few
D gene: .
J gene: TRBJ1-1
CDR3 protein: CGVKGLTEAFF
CDR3 DNA: TGTGGCGTCAAAGGGCTAACTGAAGCTTTCTTT

V gene: TRBV29-1
clone size: few
D gene: .
J gene: TRBJ2-5
CDR3 protein: CSVLTGGTQYF
CDR3 DNA: TGCAGCGTTTTGACAGGAGGGACCCAGTACTTC

V gene: TRBV5-1
clone size: .
D gene: TRBD2
J gene: TRBJ2-3
CDR3 protein: CASPGGGGVGPDTQYF
CDR3 DNA: TGCGCCAGTCCGGGAGGCGGCGGGGTCGGTCCAGATACGCAGTATTTT

V gene: TRBV6-5
clone size: few
D gene: .
J gene: TRBJ2-7
CDR3 protein: CASSYQGTYEQYF
CDR3 DNA: TGTGCCAGCAGTTACCAGGGTACCTACGAGCAGTACTTC

V gene: TRBV3-1
clone size: few
D gene: .
J gene: TRBJ1-3
CDR3 protein: CASSQDQLPGNTIYF
CDR3 DNA: TGTGCCAGCAGCCAAGACCAGTTACCTGGAAACACCATATATTTT

V gene: TRBV7-9
clone size: few
D gene: .
J gene: TRBJ1-6
CDR3 protein: CASSQPYNSPLHF
CDR3 DNA: TGTGCCAGCAGCCAACCCTATAATTCACCCCTCCACTTT

V gene: TRBV18
clone size: .
D gene: .
J gene: TRBJ1-1
CDR3 protein: CASSPGGAITEAFF
CDR3 DNA: TGTGCCAGCTCACCAGGTGGGGCCATCACTGAAGCTTTCTTT

V gene: TRBV6-5
clone size: few
D gene: .
J gene: TRBJ1-1
CDR3 protein: CASGRLNTEAFF
CDR3 DNA: TGTGCCTCGGGGCGCTTGAACACTGAAGCTTTCTTT

V gene: TRBV7-9
clone size: .
D gene: .
J gene: TRBJ1-2
CDR3 protein: CASSPRGKRGYGYTF
CDR3 DNA: TGTGCCAGCAGCCCCAGGGGAAAGAGGGGCTATGGCTACACCTTC

V gene: TRBV4-1
clone size: many
D gene: .
J gene: TRBJ2-3
CDR3 protein: CASSQGYDEYTQYF
CDR3 DNA: TGCGCCAGCAGCCAAGGCTATGATGAATATACGCAGTATTTT

V gene: TRBV30
clone size: .
D gene: .
J gene: TRBJ2-3
CDR3 protein: CAWRQLTRGADTQYF
CDR3 DNA: TGTGCCTGGCGACAGCTCACTCGAGGCGCAGATACGCAGTATTTT

V gene: TRBV7-9
clone size: few
D gene: .
J gene: TRBJ1-5
CDR3 protein: CASSLGGSGSEPQHF
CDR3 DNA: TGTGCCAGCAGCTTAGGGGGAAGCGGTTCAGAGCCCCAGCATTTT

V gene: TRBV7-8
clone size: .
D gene: TRBD1
J gene: TRBJ2-2
CDR3 protein: CASSLQDRVDTGELFF
CDR3 DNA: TGTGCCAGCAGCCTACAGGACAGGGTGGACACCGGGGAGCTGTTTTTT

V gene: TRBV5-1
clone size: few
D gene: TRBD2
J gene: TRBJ2-5
CDR3 protein: CASSLSRGGQETQYF
CDR3 DNA: TGCGCCAGCAGCTTGTCCCGCGGGGGGCAAGAGACCCAGTACTTC

V gene: TRBV19
clone size: .
D gene: .
J gene: TRBJ2-7
CDR3 protein: CASSPTEGYEQYF
CDR3 DNA: TGTGCCAGTAGTCCCACCGAGGGCTACGAGCAGTACTTC

V gene: TRBV7-9
clone size: .
D gene: .
J gene: TRBJ2-2
CDR3 protein: CASSLGFLAKNTGELFF
CDR3 DNA: TGTGCCAGCAGCCTAGGGTTTCTAGCGAAAAACACCGGGGAGCTGTTTTTT

V gene: TRBV4-1
clone size: few
D gene: .
J gene: TRBJ1-2
CDR3 protein: CASSQIGGQSYGYTF
CDR3 DNA: TGCGCCAGCAGCCAAATAGGCGGACAAAGCTATGGCTACACCTTC

V gene: TRBV20-1
clone size: .
D gene: .
J gene: TRBJ1-3
CDR3 protein: CSPRAFISGNTIYF
CDR3 DNA: TGCAGCCCTAGAGCGTTTATATCTGGAAACACCATATATTTT

V gene: TRBV5-1
clone size: many
D gene: .
J gene: TRBJ2-5
CDR3 protein: CASSRGTELQETQYF
CDR3 DNA: TGCGCCAGCAGCCGCGGGACAGAGCTTCAAGAGACCCAGTACTTC